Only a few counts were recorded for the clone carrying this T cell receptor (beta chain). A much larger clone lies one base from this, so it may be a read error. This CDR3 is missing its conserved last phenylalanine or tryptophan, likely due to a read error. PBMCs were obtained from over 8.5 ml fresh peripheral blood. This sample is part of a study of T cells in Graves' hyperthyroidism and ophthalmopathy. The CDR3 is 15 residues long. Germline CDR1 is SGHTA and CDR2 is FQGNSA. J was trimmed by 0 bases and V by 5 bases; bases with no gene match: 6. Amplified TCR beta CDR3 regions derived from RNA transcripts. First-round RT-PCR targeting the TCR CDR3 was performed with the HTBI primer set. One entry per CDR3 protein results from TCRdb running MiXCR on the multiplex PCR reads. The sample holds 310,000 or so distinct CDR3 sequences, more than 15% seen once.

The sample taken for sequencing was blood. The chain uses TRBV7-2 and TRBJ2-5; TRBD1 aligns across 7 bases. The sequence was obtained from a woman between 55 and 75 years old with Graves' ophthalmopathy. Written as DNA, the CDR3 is TGTGCCAGCAGCGCACCACAGGGGTACCAAGAGACCCAGTACTCC. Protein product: CASSAPQGYQETQYS.